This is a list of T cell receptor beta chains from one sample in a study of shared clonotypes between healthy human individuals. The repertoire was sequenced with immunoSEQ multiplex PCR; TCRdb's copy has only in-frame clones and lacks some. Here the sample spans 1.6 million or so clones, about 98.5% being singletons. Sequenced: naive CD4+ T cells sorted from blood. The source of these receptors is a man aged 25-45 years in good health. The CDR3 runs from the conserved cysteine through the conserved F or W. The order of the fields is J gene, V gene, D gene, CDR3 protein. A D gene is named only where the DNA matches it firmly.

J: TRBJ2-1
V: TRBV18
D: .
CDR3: CASSPGPKQFF

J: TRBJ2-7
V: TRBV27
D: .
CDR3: CASRSDLGGDEQYF

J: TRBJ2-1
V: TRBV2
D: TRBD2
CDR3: CASSGPHELAGGRVYNEQFF

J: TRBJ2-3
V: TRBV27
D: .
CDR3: CASSLEAARDTQYF

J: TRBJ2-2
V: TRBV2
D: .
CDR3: CASSGVTGELFF

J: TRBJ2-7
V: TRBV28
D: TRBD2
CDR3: CASSSSGREQYF

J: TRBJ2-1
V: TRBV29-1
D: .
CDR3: CSVVPMGSTNEQFF

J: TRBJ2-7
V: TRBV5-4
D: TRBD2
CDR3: CASSLGTSGSIYEQYF

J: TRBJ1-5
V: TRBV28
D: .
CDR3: CATLYRNNQPQHF

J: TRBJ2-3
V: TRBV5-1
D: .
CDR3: CASSLQVQTDTQYF

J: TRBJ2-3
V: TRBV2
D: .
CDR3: CASHMSITQYF

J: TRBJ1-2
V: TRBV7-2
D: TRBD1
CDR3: CASSFQGDAGYTF